This entry lists 4 T cell receptor beta chains sequenced from one sample in a study of blood T cell repertoires in COVID-19. Data came from immunoSEQ multiplex PCR; TCRdb stores just in-frame clones and leaves some out. The table shows over 15,000 clones, with 85% to 90% occurring only once. The source material was peripheral blood. Receptors were obtained from a man aged 55-75 years with acute or convalescent COVID-19.

The chain recombines TRBV5-1 with TRBJ2-7; the D gene is possibly TRBD1 (6 bases). Trimming removed 3 bases at V and 5 bases at J, with 21 bases between. Germline-derived CDR1 and CDR2 are SGHRS and YFSETQ. CDR3 length: 16 amino acids. Here the CDR3 reads CASSYTGFGFRDEQYF. DNA of the CDR3: TGCGCCAGCAGCTACACAGGGTTTGGGTTTCGGGACGAGCAGTACTTC.

The chain uses TRBV11-2 and TRBJ1-1; 7 positions match TRBD1. The V gene end was trimmed by 5 bases and the J gene end by 0 bases; junction bases not matched to a gene: 9. Germline values: CDR1 SGHAT, CDR2 FQNNGV. The CDR3 has 16 amino acids. The DNA of the CDR3 is TGTGCCAGCAGCCCACTGACAGGGAAGATGAACACTGAAGCTTTCTTT. This encodes CASSPLTGKMNTEAFF.

V gene TRBV25-1 combines with J gene TRBJ2-2; 11 bases agree with TRBD1. The CDR3 has 14 amino acids. The ends lost 7 bases at V and 4 bases at J; junction bases unmatched: 2. Germline V lookup: CDR1 MGHDK, CDR2 SYGVNS. CDR3 sequence reads: CASKGTGGTGELFF. Written as DNA, the CDR3 is TGTGCCAGCAAGGGGACAGGGGGCACCGGGGAGCTGTTTTTT.

This chain uses TRBV25-1 with TRBJ1-4; TRBD1 matches at 10 bases. CDR1 and CDR2 (germline): MGHDK, SYGVNS. This CDR3 has 15 residues. Trimming removed 7 bases from V and 3 bases from J; junction bases left unmatched: 5. CDR3 nucleotides: TGTGCCAGCACGACAGGGGGCCTGCCTAATGAAAAACTGTTTTTT. It translates to CASTTGGLPNEKLFF.